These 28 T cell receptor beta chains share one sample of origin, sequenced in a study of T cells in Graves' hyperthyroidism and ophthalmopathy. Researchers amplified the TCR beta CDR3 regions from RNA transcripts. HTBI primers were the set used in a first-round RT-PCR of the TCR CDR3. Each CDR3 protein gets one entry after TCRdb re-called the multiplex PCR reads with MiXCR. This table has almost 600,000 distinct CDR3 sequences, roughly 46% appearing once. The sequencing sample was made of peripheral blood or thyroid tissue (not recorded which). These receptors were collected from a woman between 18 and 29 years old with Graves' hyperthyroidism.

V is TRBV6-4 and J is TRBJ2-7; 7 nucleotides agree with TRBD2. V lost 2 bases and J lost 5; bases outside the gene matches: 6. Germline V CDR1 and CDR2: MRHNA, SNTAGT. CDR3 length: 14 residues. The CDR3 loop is CASSDGGEVDEQYF. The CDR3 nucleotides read TGTGCCAGCAGTGACGGGGGGGAGGTGGACGAGCAGTACTTC.

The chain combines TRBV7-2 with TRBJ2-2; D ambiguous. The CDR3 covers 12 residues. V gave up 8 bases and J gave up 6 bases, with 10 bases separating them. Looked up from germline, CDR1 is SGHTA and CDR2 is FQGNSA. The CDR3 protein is CASSYLAGELFF. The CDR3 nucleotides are TGTGCCAGCTCCTACCTAGCCGGGGAGCTGTTTTTT.

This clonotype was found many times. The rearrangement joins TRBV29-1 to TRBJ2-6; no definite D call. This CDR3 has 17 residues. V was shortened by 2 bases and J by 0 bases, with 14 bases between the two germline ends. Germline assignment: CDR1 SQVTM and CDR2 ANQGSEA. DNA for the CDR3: TGCAGCGTTGAAAGCGAGGCCGAAGGCTCTGGGGCCAACGTCCTGACTTTC. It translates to CSVESEAEGSGANVLTF.

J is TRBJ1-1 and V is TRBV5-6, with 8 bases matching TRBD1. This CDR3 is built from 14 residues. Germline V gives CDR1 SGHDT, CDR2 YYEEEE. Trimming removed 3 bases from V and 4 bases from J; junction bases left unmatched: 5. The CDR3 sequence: CASSSGQAFTEAFF. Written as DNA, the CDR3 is TGTGCCAGCAGCTCGGGACAGGCCTTCACTGAAGCTTTCTTT.

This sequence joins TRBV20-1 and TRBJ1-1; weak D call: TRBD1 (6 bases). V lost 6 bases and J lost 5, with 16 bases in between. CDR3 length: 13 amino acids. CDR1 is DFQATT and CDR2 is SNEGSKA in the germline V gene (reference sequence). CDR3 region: CSARPWGATEAFF. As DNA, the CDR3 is TGCAGTGCCCGGCCATGGGGGGCAACTGAAGCTTTCTTT.

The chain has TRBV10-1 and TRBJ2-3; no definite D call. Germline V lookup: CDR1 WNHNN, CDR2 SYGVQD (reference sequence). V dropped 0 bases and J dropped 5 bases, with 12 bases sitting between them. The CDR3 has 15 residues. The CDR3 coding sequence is TGCGCCAGCAGTGAGTCGAGGTTAGAAGGAGATACGCAGTATTTT. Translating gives CASSESRLEGDTQYF.

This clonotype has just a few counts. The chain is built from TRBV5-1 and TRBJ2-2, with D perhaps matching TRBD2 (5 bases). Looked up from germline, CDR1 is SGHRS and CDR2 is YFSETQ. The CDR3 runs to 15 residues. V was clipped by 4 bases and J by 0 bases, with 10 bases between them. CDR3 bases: TGCGCCAGCAGCCCCCGGGAATCGAACACCGGGGAGCTGTTTTTT. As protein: CASSPRESNTGELFF.

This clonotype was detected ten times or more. CDR3 nucleotide sequence: TGTGCTAGTGCTCACCCAAATGAGGGGGCTGGGTATGGCTACACCTTC. Its protein is CASAHPNEGAGYGYTF. This chain uses TRBV12-5 with TRBJ1-2, with 7 bases matching TRBD1. V lost 7 bases to trimming and J lost 5 bases; unmatched junction nucleotides: 16. The CDR3 sequence is 16 residues long. CDR1 is LGHNT, CDR2 FRNRAP, per germline.

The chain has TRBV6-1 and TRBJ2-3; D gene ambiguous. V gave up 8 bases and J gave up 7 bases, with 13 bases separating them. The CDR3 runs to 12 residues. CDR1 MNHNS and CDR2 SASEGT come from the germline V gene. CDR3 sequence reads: CASGPPSHTQYF. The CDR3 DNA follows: TGTGCCAGCGGTCCACCCAGCCATACGCAGTATTTT.

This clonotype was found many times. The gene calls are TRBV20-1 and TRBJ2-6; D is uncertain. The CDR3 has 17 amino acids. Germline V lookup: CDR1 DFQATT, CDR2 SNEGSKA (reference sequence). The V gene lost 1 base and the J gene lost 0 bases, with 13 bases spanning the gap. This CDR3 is CSARAMDPISGANVLTF. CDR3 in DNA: TGCAGTGCTAGAGCAATGGACCCCATCTCTGGGGCCAACGTCCTGACTTTC.

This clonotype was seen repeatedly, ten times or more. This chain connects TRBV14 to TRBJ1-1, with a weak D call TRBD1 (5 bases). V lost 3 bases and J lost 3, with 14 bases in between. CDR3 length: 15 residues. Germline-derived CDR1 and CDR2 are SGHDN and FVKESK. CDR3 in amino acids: CASSHLGHGDTEAFF. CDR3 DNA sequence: TGTGCCAGCAGCCATCTTGGACATGGGGACACTGAAGCTTTCTTT.

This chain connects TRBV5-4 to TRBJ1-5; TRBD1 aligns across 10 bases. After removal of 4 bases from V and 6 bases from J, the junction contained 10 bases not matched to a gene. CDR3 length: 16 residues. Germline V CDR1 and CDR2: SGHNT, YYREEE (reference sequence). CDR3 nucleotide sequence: TGTGCCAGCAGCCGGGACAGGGGTAGGCTCAGTCAGCCCCAGCATTTT. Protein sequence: CASSRDRGRLSQPQHF. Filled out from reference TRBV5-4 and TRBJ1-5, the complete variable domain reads ETGVTQSPTHLIKTRGQQVTLRCSSQSGHNTVSWYQQALGQGPQFIFQYYREEENGRGNFPPRFSGLQFPNYSSELNVNALELDDSALYLCASSRDRGRLSQPQHFGDGTRLSIL.

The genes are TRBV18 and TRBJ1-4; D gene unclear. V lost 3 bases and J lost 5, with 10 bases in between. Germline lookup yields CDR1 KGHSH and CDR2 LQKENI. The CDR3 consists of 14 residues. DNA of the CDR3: TGTGCCAGCTCACCCTACGGTCCCAATGAAAAACTGTTTTTT. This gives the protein CASSPYGPNEKLFF.

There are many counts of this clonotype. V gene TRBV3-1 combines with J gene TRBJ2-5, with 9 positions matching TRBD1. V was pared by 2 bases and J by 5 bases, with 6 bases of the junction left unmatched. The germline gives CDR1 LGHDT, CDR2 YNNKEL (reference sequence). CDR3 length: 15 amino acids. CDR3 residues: CASSQPGTGLETQYF. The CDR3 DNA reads TGTGCCAGCAGCCAACCCGGGACAGGGCTTGAGACCCAGTACTTC.

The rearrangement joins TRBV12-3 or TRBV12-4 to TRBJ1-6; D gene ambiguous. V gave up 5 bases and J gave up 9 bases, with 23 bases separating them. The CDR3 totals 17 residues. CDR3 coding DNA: TGTGCCAGCAGTGTGGGCCAGGCGACAAGGGATGGTTCACCCCTCCACTTT. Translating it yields CASSVGQATRDGSPLHF.

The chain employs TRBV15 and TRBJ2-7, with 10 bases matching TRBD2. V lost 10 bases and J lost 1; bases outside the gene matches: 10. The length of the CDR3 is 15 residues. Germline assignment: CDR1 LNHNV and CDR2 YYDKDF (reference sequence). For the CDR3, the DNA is TGTGCCATCAGTACTAGCGGGGCTAGTTCCTACGAGCAGTACTTC. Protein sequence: CAISTSGASSYEQYF.

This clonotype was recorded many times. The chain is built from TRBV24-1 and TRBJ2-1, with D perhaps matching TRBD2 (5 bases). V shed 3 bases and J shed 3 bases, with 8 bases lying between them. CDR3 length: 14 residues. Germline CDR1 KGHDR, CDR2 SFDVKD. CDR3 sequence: CATSDHRDYNEQFF. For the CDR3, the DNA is TGTGCCACCAGTGATCATCGGGACTACAATGAGCAGTTCTTC.

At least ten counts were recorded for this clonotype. CDR3 DNA sequence: TGTGCCAGCAGCCAAGGGACAGGGGCGAACTACGAGCAGTACTTC. Amino acids: CASSQGTGANYEQYF. The chain uses TRBV3-1 and TRBJ2-7; 9 bases align to TRBD1. The V segment lost 1 base and the J segment 3 bases; nucleotides outside the gene matches: 4. The CDR3 consists of 15 residues. CDR1 and CDR2 from the germline V gene are LGHDT and YNNKEL (reference sequence).

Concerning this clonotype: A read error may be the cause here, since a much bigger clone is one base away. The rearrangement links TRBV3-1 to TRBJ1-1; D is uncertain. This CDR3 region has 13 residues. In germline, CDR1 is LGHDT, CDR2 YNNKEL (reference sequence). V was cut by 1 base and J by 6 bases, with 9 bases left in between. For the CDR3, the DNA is TGTGCCAGCAGCCAAGGTGGAGCGCCTGAAGCTTTCTTT. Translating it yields CASSQGGAPEAFF.

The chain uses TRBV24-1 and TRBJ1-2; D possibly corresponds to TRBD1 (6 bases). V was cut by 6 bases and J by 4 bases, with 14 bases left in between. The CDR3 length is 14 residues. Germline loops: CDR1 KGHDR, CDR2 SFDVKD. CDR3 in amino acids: CATSTLQGRYGYTF. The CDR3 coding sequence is TGTGCCACCAGTACTTTACAGGGCCGCTATGGCTACACCTTC.

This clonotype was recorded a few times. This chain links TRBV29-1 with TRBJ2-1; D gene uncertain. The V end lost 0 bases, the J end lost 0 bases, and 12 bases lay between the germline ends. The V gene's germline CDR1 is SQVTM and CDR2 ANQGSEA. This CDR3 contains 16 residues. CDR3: CSVEDQQRGSYNEQFF. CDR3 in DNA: TGCAGCGTTGAAGATCAACAACGAGGCTCCTACAATGAGCAGTTCTTC.

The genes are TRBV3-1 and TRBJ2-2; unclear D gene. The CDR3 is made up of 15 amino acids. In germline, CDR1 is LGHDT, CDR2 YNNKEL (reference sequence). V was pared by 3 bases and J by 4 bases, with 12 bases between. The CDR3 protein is CASSQRLEFTGELFF. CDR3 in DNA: TGTGCCAGCAGCCAGCGGCTAGAATTCACCGGGGAGCTGTTTTTT. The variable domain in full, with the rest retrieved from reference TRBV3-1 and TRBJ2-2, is DTAVSQTPKYLVTQMGNDKSIKCEQNLGHDTMYWYKQDSKKFLKIMFSYNNKELIINETVPNRFSPKSPDKAHLNLHINSLELGDSAVYFCASSQRLEFTGELFFGEGSRLTVL.

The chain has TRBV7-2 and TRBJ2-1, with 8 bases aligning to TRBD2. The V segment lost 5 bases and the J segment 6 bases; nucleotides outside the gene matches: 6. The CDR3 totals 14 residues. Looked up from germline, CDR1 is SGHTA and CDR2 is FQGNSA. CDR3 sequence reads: CASSPQRERNEQFF. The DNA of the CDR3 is TGTGCCAGCAGCCCACAGCGGGAGCGCAATGAGCAGTTCTTC.

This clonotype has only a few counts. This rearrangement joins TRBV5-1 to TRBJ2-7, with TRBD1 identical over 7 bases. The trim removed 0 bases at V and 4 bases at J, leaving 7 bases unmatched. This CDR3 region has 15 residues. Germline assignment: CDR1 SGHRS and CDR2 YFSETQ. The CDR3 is CASSLETGAWYEQYF. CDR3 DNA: TGCGCCAGCAGCTTGGAAACAGGGGCTTGGTACGAGCAGTACTTC. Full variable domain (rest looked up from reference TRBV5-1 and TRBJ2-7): KAGVTQTPRYLIKTRGQQVTLSCSPISGHRSVSWYQQTPGQGLQFLFEYFSETQRNKGNFPGRFSGRQFSNSRSEMNVSTLELGDSALYLCASSLETGAWYEQYFGPGTRLTVT.

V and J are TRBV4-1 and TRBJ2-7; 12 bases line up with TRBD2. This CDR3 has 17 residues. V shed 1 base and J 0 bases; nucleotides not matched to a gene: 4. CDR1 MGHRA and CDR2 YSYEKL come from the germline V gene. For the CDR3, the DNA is TGCGCCAGCAGCCAAGCACGGACTAGCGGGATCTCCTACGAGCAGTACTTC. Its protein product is CASSQARTSGISYEQYF.

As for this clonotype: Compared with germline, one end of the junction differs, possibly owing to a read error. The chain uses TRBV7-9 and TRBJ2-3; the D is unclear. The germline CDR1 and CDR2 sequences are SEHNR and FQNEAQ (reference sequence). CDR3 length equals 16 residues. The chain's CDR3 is CASSQVDMGFTDTKYF. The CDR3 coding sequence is TGCGCCAGCAGCCAAGTTGATATGGGCTTCACAGATACGAAGTATTTT.

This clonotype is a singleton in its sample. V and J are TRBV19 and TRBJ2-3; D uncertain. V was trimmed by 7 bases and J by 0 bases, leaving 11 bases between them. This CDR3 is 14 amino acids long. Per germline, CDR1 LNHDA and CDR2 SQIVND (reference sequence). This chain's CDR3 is CASTPEGSTDTQYF. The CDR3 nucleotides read TGTGCCAGTACCCCGGAAGGAAGCACAGATACGCAGTATTTT.

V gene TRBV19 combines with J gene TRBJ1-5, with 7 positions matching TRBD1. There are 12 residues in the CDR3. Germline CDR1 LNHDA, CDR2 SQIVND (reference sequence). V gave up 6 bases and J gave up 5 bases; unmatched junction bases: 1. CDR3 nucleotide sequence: TGTGCCAGTAGCGACAGGGATCAGCCCCAGCATTTT. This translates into CASSDRDQPQHF.